This paragraph reports one T cell receptor (beta chain). Original analysis: Estimated nucleated cell counts came from reference gene primer amplification. Sequenced by immunoSEQ multiplex PCR; TCRdb stores in-frame clones only, minus some. V, J and clone size are those of that table, while D and trimming were read from the DNA. Of 27,000 or so clones in the sample, 70% to 85% are singletons; the top ten hold 1.8%. This sample was included in a study of blood T cell repertoires in COVID-19. Across the study: Some COVID-19 samples were acute and others convalescent; all came from the United States, Italy and Spain. PBMCs, B-cell-depleted T cells, or T cells were the source of the cDNA or gDNA that made up the material.

V was cut by 2 bases and J by 0 bases, with 20 bases left in between. This CDR3 comprises 19 residues. Germline CDR1 MNHEY, CDR2 SMNVEV (reference sequence). The chain recombines TRBV27 with TRBJ2-1; weak D call: TRBD1 (5 bases). The clonotype originates from a man aged 80 or over with active or convalescent COVID-19. The sequenced sample consisted of peripheral blood. CDR3 nucleotides: TGTGCCAGCAGTTTAAAACAGGCCCATGCTACACGCTCCTACAATGAGCAGTTCTTC. It specifies CASSLKQAHATRSYNEQFF.